This entry is about one T cell receptor (beta chain). The specificity of this receptor is unknown. Per-base qualities were not stored, and no clone one base away is much larger. This entry comes from a study of post-analysis software for immune sequencing data (dated by TCRdb to the mid-2010s). Regarding the complete study: Recorded disease courses included relapsing-remitting, secondary progressive and progressive-relapsing multiple sclerosis, with some patients lacking subtype annotation. Patient repertoires were compared against 10 to 12 previously published healthy control repertoires from donors aged about 6 to 26 years. A subset of samples was prepared in parallel using single-end sample barcoding, then pooled and co-amplified after Illumina adapter ligation.

To demonstrate the VDJtools post-analysis software, TCR beta repertoires were profiled from the peripheral blood of 13 young patients with multiple sclerosis. The multiple sclerosis patients were children and adolescents between about 6 and 16 years of age. Results and caveats for the whole study, not just this receptor: The multiple sclerosis patient group was slightly younger than the control group. Normalized Chao1 diversity was significantly lower in multiple sclerosis patients than controls, suggesting substantial peripheral T-cell clonal expansion. Direct clustering with F measure revealed strong co-clustering of samples prepared in the same batch, which led to a batch-effect correction. A handful of TRBV segments, including TRBV5-6, TRBV5-1 and TRBV20-1, were significantly more frequent in patients than controls.

V and J are truncated by 3 bases and 4 bases respectively, leaving an intervening sequence of 9 bases. From the cysteine up to the phenylalanine, the CDR3 has a length of 13 residues. Left in the record is the CDR3 DNA by itself, 39 bases read in frame from the first base. Reading the germline V gene gives CDR1 SGHNT and CDR2 YENEEA. The library was obtained by PCR. The run used an Illumina HiSeq 2500. To reduce PCR and sequencing biases, unique molecular identifiers were incorporated into the TCR beta cDNA libraries. Every 1 to 10 million input T cells yielded approximately 500,000 cDNA molecules, meaning each molecule approximated one T cell. The patient libraries were prepared and sequenced using the same protocol as the earlier healthy control dataset. Samples belonging to the same batch were prepared together, multiplexed and sequenced on a shared HiSeq lane. Regarding the original processing steps: MIGEC was used to process the raw barcoded reads, and molecular identifier groups with only a single read were discarded before consensus assembly and CDR3 extraction. Clonotype tables were post-analysed with VDJtools, and diversity was normalized by down-sampling all datasets to the smallest sample size. Repertoire overlap clustering matched CDR3 amino acid but not nucleotide sequences to correct batch-related cross-sample contamination. The public reads were reanalyzed by TCRdb: fastp trimming at Q25, MiXCR alignment, in-frame beta chains only. Under each unique CDR3 protein, matching rows form one entry showing the most common genes and DNA. These V and J calls derive from TCRdb rather than the authors' analysis. For this sample the table gives a few hundred thousand distinct CDR3 sequences, of which around 37% were detected only once. The ten largest clonotypes hold about an eighth of the sample.

This clonotype was sampled from a girl aged 10 to 17 with multiple sclerosis. The sample consisted of blood. Recombination linked TRBV11-3 to TRBJ2-5, and TRBD2 may be the D gene, going by 6 matching bases. CDR3 loop: CASSLEEGETQYF. Read as DNA, the sequence is TGTGCCAGCAGCTTGGAGGAGGGAGAGACCCAGTACTTC.